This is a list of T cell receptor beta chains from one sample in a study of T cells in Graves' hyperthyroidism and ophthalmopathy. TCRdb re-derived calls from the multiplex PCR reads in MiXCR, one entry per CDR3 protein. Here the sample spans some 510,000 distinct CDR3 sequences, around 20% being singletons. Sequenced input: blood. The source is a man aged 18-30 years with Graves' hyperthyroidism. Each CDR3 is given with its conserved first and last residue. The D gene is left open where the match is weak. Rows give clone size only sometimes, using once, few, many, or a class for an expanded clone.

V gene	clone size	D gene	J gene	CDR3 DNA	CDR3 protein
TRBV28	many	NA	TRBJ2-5	TGTGCCAGCAGTTTGGGGGATTGGGGGGTCCTAGGTGAGACCCAGTACTTC	CASSLGDWGVLGETQYF
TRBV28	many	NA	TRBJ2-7	TGTGCCAGCAGTTTCGGGGCGGGGGCCGAGCAGTACTTC	CASSFGAGAEQYF
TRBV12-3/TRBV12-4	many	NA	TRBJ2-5	TGTGCCAGCAGGGGGGGCCCAGAGACCCAGTACTTC	CASRGGPETQYF
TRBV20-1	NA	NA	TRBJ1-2	TGCAGTGCTAGTTCGGCAGTCGGCTATGGCTACACCTTC	CSASSAVGYGYTF
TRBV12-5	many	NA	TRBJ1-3	TGTGCTAGTGGTTTGTTTGGTGCTGGAAACACCATATATTTT	CASGLFGAGNTIYF
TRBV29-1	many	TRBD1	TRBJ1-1	TGCAGCGTCGTCACAGGGGGAAGGGGCACTGAAGCTTTCTTT	CSVVTGGRGTEAFF
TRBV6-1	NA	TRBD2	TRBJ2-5	TGTGCCACAAGTACCGGGACTATCCAGGAGACCCAGTACTTC	CATSTGTIQETQYF
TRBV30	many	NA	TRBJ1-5	TGTGCCTGGAGTGTAGGGGGTGGGCAGCCCCAGCATTTT	CAWSVGGGQPQHF
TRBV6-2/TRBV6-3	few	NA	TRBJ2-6	TGTGCCAGCCAACCCGCCCGGGAGCGCCCTGGGGCCAACGTCCTGACTTTC	CASQPARERPGANVLTF
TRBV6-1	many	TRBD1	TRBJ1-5	TGTGCCAGCAGTGCACCTCCCAGGGGGATGTATCAGCCCCAGCATTTT	CASSAPPRGMYQPQHF
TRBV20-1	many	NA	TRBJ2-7	TGCAGTTCCTGGGACTCCTCGAGCTCCTACGAGCAGTACTTC	CSSWDSSSSYEQYF
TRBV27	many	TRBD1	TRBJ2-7	TGTGCCAGCAGTTTATCCGGACAGGGGATTTACGAGCAGTACTTC	CASSLSGQGIYEQYF
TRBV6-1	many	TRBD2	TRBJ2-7	TGTGCCAGCAGTGTCGAGCGGGATTTCTACGAGCAGTACTTC	CASSVERDFYEQYF
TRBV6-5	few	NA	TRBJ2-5	TGTGCCAGCAGTTGGGCCGGAGCAGGAGGGACCCAGTACTTC	CASSWAGAGGTQYF
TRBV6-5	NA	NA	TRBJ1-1	TGTGCCAGCAGTTACGACAGCCCAAACACTGAAGCTTTCTTT	CASSYDSPNTEAFF
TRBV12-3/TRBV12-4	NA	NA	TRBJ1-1	TGTGCCAGCAGGGGGGGCGTAAACACTGAAGCTTTCTTT	CASRGGVNTEAFF
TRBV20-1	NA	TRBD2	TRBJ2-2	TGCAGTGCTAGTAGCGGGGGCCGGAACACCGGGGAGCTGTTTTTT	CSASSGGRNTGELFF
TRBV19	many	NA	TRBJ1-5	TGTGCCAGTAGTAATGGGGGGCCCGATCAGCCCCAGCATTTT	CASSNGGPDQPQHF
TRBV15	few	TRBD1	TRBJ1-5	TGTGCCACCAGCAACGACAGGGGAGGCAATCAGCCCCAGCATTTT	CATSNDRGGNQPQHF
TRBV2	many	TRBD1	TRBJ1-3	TGTGCCAGCAGTCGCCCAGGGGGTCAAGGAAACACCATATATTTT	CASSRPGGQGNTIYF
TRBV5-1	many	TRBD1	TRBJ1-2	TGCGCCAGCAGCGGGGACAGCACAGGTGGCTACACCTTC	CASSGDSTGGYTF
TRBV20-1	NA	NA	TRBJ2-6	TGCAGTGCTAGAGATAAGGATGTTGGGGCCAACGTCCTGACTTTC	CSARDKDVGANVLTF
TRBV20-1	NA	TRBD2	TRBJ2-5	TGCAGTGCTAGACTAGCGGGCAACCAAGAGACCCAGTACTTC	CSARLAGNQETQYF
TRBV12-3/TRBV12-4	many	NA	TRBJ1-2	TGTGCCAGCACCCTACAGGGCAACTATGGCTACACCTTC	CASTLQGNYGYTF
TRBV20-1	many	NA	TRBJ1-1	TGCAGTCCGGGTGAAGCTTTCTTT	CSPGEAFF
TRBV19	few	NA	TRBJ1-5	TGTGCCAGTAGTTACGCCGGGGCCTACAATCAGCCCCAGCATTTT	CASSYAGAYNQPQHF